This TCR beta chain was sequenced in a study of blood T cells in healthy people across ages. Study-wide findings and caveats: A strong correlation was found between TCR beta diversity and the percentage of naive T cells.

The sample holds a few counts of this clonotype. Antigen: not known. Through a sample-barcoded 5' primer and a J-beta primer mix, a second PCR was run for roughly 6 to 11 cycles. TCRdb fed the 5' RACE reads into MiXCR, producing one record per CDR3 protein. Of fewer than 900,000 distinct CDR3 sequences in the sample, roughly 34% were seen once. All donors came from Russia, were Caucasian and healthy, and spanned ages about 6 to 90. Every donor contributed about 10 milliliters of peripheral blood by blood draw. Samples each had at least 5.5 micrograms of total RNA extracted. V lost 8 bases and J lost 2, with 10 bases in between. CDR1 is LNHDA, CDR2 SQIVND, per germline (reference sequence). The CDR3 has 12 amino acids.

This sequence was found in a man younger than 30 in good health. The chain recombines TRBV19 with TRBJ2-7, with D perhaps TRBD2 (6 bases). Sequenced material: blood. The CDR3 spells CASAGGAYEQYF. CDR3 nucleotide sequence: TGTGCCAGTGCCGGGGGTGCCTACGAGCAGTACTTC. The variable domain in full, completed from reference TRBV19 and TRBJ2-7, reads DGGITQSPKYLFRKEGQNVTLSCEQNLNHDAMYWYRQDPGQGLRLIYYSQIVNDFQKGDIAEGYSVSREKKESFPLTVTSAQKNPTAFYLCASAGGAYEQYFGPGTRLTVT.